This T cell receptor (beta chain) was recovered during a study of shared clonotypes between healthy human individuals (TCRdb year 2020). With regard to the full study: The cohort included a few men and a couple of women between 18 and 49 years of age. For each donor, CD4 naive and CD4 memory were each given three plates, CD8 naive was given two plates, and CD8 memory was given one plate. Blood TCR repertoires of about five healthy adults were deeply sequenced to estimate repertoire size and the extent of clonotype sharing between individuals. To increase sequencing depth and limit assay-specific biases, different laboratories used diverse techniques to prepare libraries and sequence TCR repertoires. Leukapheresis yielded between about 0.94 and 9 billion PBMCs per donor.

Using the deep immunoSEQ assay, TCR CDR3 regions were amplified from genomic DNA by multiplex PCR. Extracted genomic DNA from each cell subset was spread evenly across all wells of several immunoSEQ 96-well plates, with each plate serving as a replicate. For sorted subsets, each replicate PCR was loaded with around 200 ng genomic DNA, equivalent to some 31,000 T cell genomes. Purified libraries were measured with a Qubit 3.0 fluorometer, size-checked on a Bioanalyzer 2100, and measured again with the KAPA Library Quantification kit. A separate single-read 150-cycle Illumina NextSeq 550 flow cell was used to sequence each immunoSEQ 96-well plate. The paper's data handling went like this. Because only junctional sequences without quality scores were contained in the immunoSEQ output, filtering matching that applied to full-length reads could not be performed. Sequences were annotated with PyIR, a Python wrapper for IgBLAST v1.9, and V/J genes and CDR3 were assigned using IMGT germline references. Reads were removed for weak V/J assignments (E-value above 1e-6), missing CDR3, stop codons, out-of-frame junctions, or ambiguous translated residues. V3J clonotypes were defined as sequences sharing an identical inferred V gene, J gene, and CDR3 amino acid sequence. Percentage overlap between repertoires was computed as shared unique clonotypes divided by the size of the smaller repertoire. Three approaches were used to assess repertoire richness: RTK rarefaction, the Chao1 estimator, and Recon v2.1 estimates of unobserved clonotypes. Generation probabilities were computed with OLGA for all TCRbeta clonotypes obtained by the gDNA method from several donors. What TCRdb holds here is the immuneACCESS table cut down to in-frame rearrangements. Part of the clones is not present; checked against another copy, under half of the missing clones reflect an unresolved V gene, and the others are unexplained. V and J calls and clone size are as listed in that table; D and trimming were resolved from the DNA. The sample table records millions of clones; around 96% of these occur just once. Of the sample, 0.85% to 1.3% falls within the top ten clones.

The CDR3 runs 15 amino acids, cysteine and phenylalanine included. CDR3 DNA only is kept here, 45 bases in frame from base 1. The germline V gene encodes CDR1 SGDLS and CDR2 YYNGEE. Here V drops 3 bases and J drops 1 base, and the junction holds 5 bases not matched to any gene. The research as a whole found: Rarefaction of sorted-subset datasets indicated incomplete sequencing despite the large sequencing depth. Naive subsets generally had larger estimated clonotype richness than memory subsets did. Pairwise subsampling led to the expectation that sequencing depth would affect the degree of clonotype sharing among donors. Sampling was restricted to blood, and TCR repertoires in tissues likely differ from the TCR repertoires found in blood. Across a few donors, around 5% of naive CD4, roughly 3.8% of naive CD8, around 2.1% of memory CD4, and 0.3% to 0.45% of memory CD8 clonotypes were shared. Compared with non-shared clonotypes, clonotypes shared by all four sorted-subset donors had higher generation probabilities. Because the study included a small number of donors, the genetic and exposure-history diversity represented was limited.

This clone occurred once. There is no known antigen for this receptor. Base-call qualities are not available, and no considerably larger clone is one nucleotide away. CD8 naive samples were obtained by positive selection for CCR7 among CD45RO-negative cells, yielding a CD45RA+CCR7+ population from which TemRA cells were excluded. Healthy HIV-negative adults with no recently reported acute infections or vaccinations were included as donors. Every donor was a Caucasian adult residing in Nashville, Tennessee, USA. Blood was collected by leukapheresis, and PBMCs were isolated by Ficoll-Histopaque density gradient centrifugation and then cryopreserved in liquid nitrogen vapor phase. Analytical flow cytometry was used to check the purity and quantity of every magnetically sorted T cell population. From each sorted fraction, genomic DNA was isolated and quantified by UV absorbance on a Nanodrop 2000c.

The sequenced material came from naive CD8+ T cells sorted from blood. The cell subset or site label, as the study defines it: CD45RA+CCR7+. The source is a man younger than 35 in good health. This receptor chain uses TRBV9 and TRBJ1-2, with 8 bases in between that match TRBD1. The CDR3 here reads CASSGGQAFNYGYTF. The DNA sequence is given as TGTGCCAGCAGCGGGGGACAGGCCTTTAACTATGGCTACACCTTC.